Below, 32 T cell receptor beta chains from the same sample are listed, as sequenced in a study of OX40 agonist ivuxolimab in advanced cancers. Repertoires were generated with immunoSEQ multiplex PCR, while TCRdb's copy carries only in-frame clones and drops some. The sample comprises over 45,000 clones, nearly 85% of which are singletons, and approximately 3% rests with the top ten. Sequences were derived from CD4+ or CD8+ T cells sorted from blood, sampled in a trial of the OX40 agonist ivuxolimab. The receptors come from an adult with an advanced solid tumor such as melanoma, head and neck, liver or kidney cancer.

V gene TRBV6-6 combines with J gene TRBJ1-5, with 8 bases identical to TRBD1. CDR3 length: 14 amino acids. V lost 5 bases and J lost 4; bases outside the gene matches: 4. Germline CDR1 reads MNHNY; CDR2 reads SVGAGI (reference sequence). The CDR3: CASSLGQGNQPQHF. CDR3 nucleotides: TGTGCCAGCAGTCTCGGACAGGGTAATCAGCCCCAGCATTTT.

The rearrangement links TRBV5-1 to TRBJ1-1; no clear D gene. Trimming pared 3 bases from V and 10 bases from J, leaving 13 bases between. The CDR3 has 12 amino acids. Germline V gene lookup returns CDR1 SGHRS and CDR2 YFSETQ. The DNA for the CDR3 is TGCGCCAGCAGCTACGCGGGATCGGTAGCTTTCTTT. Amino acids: CASSYAGSVAFF.

The CDR3, as DNA: TGTGCCAGCAGCTTGGGGGGAAGAAACACAGATACGCAGTATTTT. The encoded protein is CASSLGGRNTDTQYF. This sequence joins TRBV5-4 and TRBJ2-3; D is undetermined. This CDR3 comprises 15 residues. Per the germline V gene, CDR1 is SGHNT and CDR2 is YYREEE (reference sequence). V was pared by 0 bases and J by 2 bases, with 10 bases between.

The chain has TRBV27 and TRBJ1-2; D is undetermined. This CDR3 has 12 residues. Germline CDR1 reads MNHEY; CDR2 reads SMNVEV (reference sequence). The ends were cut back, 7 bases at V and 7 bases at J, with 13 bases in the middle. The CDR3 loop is CASKERSSGYTF. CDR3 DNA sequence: TGTGCCAGCAAAGAACGGTCGAGTGGCTACACCTTC.

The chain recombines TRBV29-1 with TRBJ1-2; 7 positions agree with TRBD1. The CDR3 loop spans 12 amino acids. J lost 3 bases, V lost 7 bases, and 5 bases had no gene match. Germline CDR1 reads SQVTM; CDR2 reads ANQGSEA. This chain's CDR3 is CSGDQGDYGYTF. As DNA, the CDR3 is TGCAGCGGAGACCAGGGGGACTATGGCTACACCTTC.

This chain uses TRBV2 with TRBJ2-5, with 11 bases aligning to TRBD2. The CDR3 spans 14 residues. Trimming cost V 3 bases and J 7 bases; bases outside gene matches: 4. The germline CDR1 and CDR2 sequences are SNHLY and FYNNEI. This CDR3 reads CASSDTSGSLTQYF. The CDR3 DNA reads TGTGCCAGCAGTGACACTAGCGGGAGTTTGACCCAGTACTTC.

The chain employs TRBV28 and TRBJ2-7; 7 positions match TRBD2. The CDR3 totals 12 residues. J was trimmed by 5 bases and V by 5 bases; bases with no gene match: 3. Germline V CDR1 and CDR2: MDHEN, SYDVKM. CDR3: CASSQTSHEQYF. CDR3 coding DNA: TGTGCCAGCAGTCAGACTAGCCACGAGCAGTACTTC.

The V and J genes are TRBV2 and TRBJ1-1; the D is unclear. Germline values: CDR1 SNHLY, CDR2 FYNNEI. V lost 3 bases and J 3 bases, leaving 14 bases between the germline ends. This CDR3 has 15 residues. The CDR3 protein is CASSDQSGSYTEAFF. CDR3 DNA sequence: TGTGCCAGCAGTGACCAAAGCGGGTCGTACACTGAAGCTTTCTTT.

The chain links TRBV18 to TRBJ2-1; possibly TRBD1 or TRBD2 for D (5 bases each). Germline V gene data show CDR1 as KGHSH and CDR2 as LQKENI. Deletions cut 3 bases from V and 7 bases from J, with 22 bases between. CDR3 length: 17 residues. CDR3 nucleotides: TGTGCCAGCTCACCCACGAACTCAGGGCAGGGCGGGAATGAGCAGTTCTTC. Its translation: CASSPTNSGQGGNEQFF.

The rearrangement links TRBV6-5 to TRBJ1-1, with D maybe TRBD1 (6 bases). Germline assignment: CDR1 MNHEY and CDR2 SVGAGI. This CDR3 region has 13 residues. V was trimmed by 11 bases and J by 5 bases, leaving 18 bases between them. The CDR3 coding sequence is TGTGCCGCCCAGATTAACAGGGTTACTGAAGCTTTCTTT. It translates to CAAQINRVTEAFF.

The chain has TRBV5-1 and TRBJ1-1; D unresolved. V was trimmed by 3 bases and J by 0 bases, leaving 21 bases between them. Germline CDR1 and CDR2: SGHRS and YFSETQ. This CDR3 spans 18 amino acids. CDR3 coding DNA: TGCGCCAGCAGCTCCTCCCCAGAGAGGAAAGGGATGAACACTGAAGCTTTCTTT. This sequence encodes CASSSSPERKGMNTEAFF.

CDR3: CASSLLQGYNQPQHF. CDR3 nucleotides: TGTGCCAGCAGCTTACTGCAGGGATACAATCAGCCCCAGCATTTT. This chain links TRBV7-8 with TRBJ1-5, with a weak D call TRBD1 (5 bases). V gave up 2 bases and J gave up 3 bases, with 11 bases separating them. This CDR3 has 15 residues. Germline CDR1 and CDR2: SGHVS and FQNEAQ.

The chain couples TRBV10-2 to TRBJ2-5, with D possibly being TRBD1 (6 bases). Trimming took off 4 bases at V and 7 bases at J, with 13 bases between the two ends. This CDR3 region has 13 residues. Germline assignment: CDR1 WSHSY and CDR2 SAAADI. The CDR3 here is CASSAQGQGTQYF. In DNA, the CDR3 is TGCGCCAGCAGTGCCCAGGGGCAGGGGACCCAGTACTTC.

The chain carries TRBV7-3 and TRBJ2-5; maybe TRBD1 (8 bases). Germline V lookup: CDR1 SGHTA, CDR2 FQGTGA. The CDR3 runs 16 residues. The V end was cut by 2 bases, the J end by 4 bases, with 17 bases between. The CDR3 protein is CASSLGSGTGGETQYF. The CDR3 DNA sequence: TGTGCCAGCAGCTTAGGGAGCGGGACAGGTGGAGAGACCCAGTACTTC.

The CDR3 sequence: CATSRALGPSADEQFF. DNA for the CDR3: TGTGCCACCAGCAGAGCATTAGGTCCCTCAGCCGATGAGCAGTTCTTC. The rearrangement uses TRBV15 and TRBJ2-1, with no clear D. The CDR3 is made up of 16 amino acids. In germline, CDR1 is LNHNV, CDR2 YYDKDF (reference sequence). Trimming removed 1 base from V and 8 bases from J, with 18 bases in between.

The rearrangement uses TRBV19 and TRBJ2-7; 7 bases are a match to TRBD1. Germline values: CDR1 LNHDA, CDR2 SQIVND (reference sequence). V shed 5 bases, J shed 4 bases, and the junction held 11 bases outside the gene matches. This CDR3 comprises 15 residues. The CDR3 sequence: CASSSRQGLSYEQYF. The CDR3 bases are TGTGCCAGTAGTTCGCGACAGGGTCTTTCTTACGAGCAGTACTTC.

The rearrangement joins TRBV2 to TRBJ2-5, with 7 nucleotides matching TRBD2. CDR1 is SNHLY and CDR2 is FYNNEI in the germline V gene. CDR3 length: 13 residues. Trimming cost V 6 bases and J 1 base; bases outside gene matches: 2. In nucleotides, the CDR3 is TGTGCCAGCAGCACTAGCGTCCAAGAGACCCAGTACTTC. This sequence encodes CASSTSVQETQYF.

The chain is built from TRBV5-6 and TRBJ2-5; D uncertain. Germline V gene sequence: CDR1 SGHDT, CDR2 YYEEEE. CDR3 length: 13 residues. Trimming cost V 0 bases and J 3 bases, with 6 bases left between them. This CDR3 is CASSLAQKETQYF. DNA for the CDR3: TGTGCCAGCAGCTTGGCCCAAAAAGAGACCCAGTACTTC.

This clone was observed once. CDR3 sequence (DNA): TGTGCCAGCTCACTAACGGAGGGGGCTGGGCAGCCCCAGCATTTT. Encoded protein: CASSLTEGAGQPQHF. This rearrangement joins TRBV18 to TRBJ1-5, with 7 positions matching TRBD1. This CDR3 spans 15 amino acids. J was trimmed by 7 bases and V by 4 bases; bases with no gene match: 10. Germline V gene sequence: CDR1 KGHSH, CDR2 LQKENI.

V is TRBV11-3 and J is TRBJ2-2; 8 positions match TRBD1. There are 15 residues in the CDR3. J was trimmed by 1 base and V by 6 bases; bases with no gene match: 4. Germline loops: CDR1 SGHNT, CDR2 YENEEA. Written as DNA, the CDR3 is TGTGCCAGCAGACTGGGGACAGGGAACACCGGGGAGCTGTTTTTT. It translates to CASRLGTGNTGELFF.

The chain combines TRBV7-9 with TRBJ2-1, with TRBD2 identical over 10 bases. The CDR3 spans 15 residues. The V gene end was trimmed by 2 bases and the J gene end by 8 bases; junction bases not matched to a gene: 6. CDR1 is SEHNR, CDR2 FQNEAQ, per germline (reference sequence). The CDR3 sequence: CASSLLAGVWDEQFF. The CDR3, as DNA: TGTGCCAGCAGCTTACTAGCGGGAGTTTGGGATGAGCAGTTCTTC.

In nucleotides, the CDR3 is TGTGCCAGCAGTCCGTATCCCAAGAACAACTCACCCCTCCACTTT. Amino acids: CASSPYPKNNSPLHF. V usage is TRBV28 and J usage is TRBJ1-6; D not certain. Germline values: CDR1 MDHEN, CDR2 SYDVKM. CDR3 length equals 15 residues. Trimming removed 5 bases from V and 10 bases from J, with 18 bases in between.

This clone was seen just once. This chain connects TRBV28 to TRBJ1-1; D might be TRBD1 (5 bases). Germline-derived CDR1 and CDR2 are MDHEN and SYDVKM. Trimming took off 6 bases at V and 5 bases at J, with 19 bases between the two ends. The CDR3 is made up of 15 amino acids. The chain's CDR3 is CASRPLTGGKTEAFF. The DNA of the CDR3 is TGTGCCAGCAGACCCTTGACCGGGGGAAAAACTGAAGCTTTCTTT.

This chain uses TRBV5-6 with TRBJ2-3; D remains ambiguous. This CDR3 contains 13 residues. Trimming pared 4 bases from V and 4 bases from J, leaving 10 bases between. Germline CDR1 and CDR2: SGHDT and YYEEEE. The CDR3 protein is CASSQIAPDTQYF. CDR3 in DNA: TGTGCCAGCAGCCAAATAGCTCCAGATACGCAGTATTTT.

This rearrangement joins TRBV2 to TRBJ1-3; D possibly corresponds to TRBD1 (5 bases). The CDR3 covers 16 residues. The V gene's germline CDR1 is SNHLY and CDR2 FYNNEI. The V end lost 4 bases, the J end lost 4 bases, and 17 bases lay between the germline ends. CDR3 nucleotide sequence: TGTGCCAGCAGTGTGGGAGGGAGTAGGGGAGGAAACACCATATATTTT. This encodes CASSVGGSRGGNTIYF.

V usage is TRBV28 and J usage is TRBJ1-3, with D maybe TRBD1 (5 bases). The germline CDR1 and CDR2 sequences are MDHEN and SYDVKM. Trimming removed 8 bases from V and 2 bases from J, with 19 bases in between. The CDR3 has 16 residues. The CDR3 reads CASYPGGVPTGNTIYF. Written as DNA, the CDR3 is TGTGCCAGCTACCCTGGGGGGGTTCCCACTGGAAACACCATATATTTT. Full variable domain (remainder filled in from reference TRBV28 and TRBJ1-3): DVKVTQSSRYLVKRTGEKVFLECVQDMDHENMFWYRQDPGLGLRLIYFSYDVKMKEKGDIPEGYSVSREKKERFSLILESASTNQTSMYLCASYPGGVPTGNTIYFGEGSWLTVV.

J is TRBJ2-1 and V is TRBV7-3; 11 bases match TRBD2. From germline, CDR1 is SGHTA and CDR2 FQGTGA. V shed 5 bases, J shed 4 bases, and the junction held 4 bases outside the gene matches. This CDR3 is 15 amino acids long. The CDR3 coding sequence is TGTGCCAGCAGCGAAGGGACTAGCGGTTACAATGAGCAGTTCTTC. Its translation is CASSEGTSGYNEQFF.

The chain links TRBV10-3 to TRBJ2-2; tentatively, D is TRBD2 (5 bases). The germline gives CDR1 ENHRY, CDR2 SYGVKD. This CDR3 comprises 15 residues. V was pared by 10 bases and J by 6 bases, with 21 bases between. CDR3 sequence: CATQDRLAEAGELFF. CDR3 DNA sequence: TGTGCCACCCAAGACCGCCTAGCCGAGGCCGGGGAGCTGTTTTTT.

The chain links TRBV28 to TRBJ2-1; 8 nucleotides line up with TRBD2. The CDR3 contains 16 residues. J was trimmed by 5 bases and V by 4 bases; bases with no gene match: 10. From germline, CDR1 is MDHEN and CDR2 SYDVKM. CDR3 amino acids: CASSSSRLATNNEQFF. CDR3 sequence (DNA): TGTGCCAGCAGTTCATCACGACTAGCGACTAACAATGAGCAGTTCTTC.

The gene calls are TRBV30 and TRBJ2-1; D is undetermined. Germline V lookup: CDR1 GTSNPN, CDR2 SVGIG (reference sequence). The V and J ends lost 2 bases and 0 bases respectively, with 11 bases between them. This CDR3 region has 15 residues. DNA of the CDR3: TGTGCCTGGAGTTTACAGTTGAGCTCCTACAATGAGCAGTTCTTC. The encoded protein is CAWSLQLSSYNEQFF.

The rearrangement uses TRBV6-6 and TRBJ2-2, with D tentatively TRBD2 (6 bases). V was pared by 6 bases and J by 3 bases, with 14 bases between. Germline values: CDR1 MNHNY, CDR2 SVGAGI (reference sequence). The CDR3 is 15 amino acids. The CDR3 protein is CASRQLGTHTGELFF. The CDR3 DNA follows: TGTGCCAGCAGGCAACTCGGGACTCACACCGGGGAGCTGTTTTTT.

DNA for the CDR3: TGCGCCAGCAGCTTGTCCCAGGTGGGGAATTCACCCCTCCACTTT. Translation gives CASSLSQVGNSPLHF. This sequence joins TRBV5-1 and TRBJ1-6, with unresolved D. Deletions cut 1 base from V and 7 bases from J, with 12 bases between. CDR1 SGHRS and CDR2 YFSETQ come from the germline V gene. The CDR3 extends over 15 amino acids.